The present T cell receptor (beta chain) was sequenced within a study of blood T cell repertoires in COVID-19. As handled by the study authors: Estimates of nucleated cell counts were drawn from the amplification of reference gene primers. Using immunoSEQ multiplex PCR, the repertoire was profiled, and TCRdb retains in-frame clones only, with some absent. V and J calls and clone size are those listed in that table; D and trimming were worked out from the DNA. The data contain about 180,000 clones, more than 80% of them seen just once; the ten biggest clones take up roughly 6.2%. Losses at the gene ends were 3 bases for V and 7 bases for J; bases not matched to a gene: 6. This CDR3 contains 15 residues. Germline V gene lookup returns CDR1 KGHDR and CDR2 SFDVKD. Participants were aged about 18 to 90 years, lived in 24 US areas, and enrolled virtually. Recovered Cohort 3 donors showed two negative PCRs, clearance, or symptom resolution.

The receptor's source is a man aged 40-55 years who had recovered from COVID-19. V and J are TRBV24-1 and TRBJ1-4; 8 nucleotides agree with TRBD1. The material sequenced was PBMCs or T cells enriched from blood (not recorded which). In DNA, the CDR3 is TGTGCCACCAGTGATAGGACAGGGTCTGGTGAAAAACTGTTTTTT. This encodes CATSDRTGSGEKLFF.